The next 21 T cell receptor beta chains were all read from a single sample in a study of blood T cells in healthy people across ages. A second roughly 6 to 11 cycle PCR used barcoded and J-beta primers. TCRdb reanalysed the 5' RACE reads using MiXCR and keeps one entry per CDR3 protein. The data hold roughly 1.9 million distinct CDR3 sequences, with roughly two fifths observed a single time. Sequenced input: blood. The source is a human donor in good health.

This clonotype was detected only a few times. This chain uses TRBV12-3 or TRBV12-4 with TRBJ2-7; 8 positions agree with TRBD1. The CDR3 runs 16 residues. Trimming at V came to 6 bases and at J to 0 bases, leaving 10 bases not matched to a gene. The CDR3 reads CASSRAGTGDSYEQYF. CDR3 in DNA: TGTGCCAGCAGCCGCGCCGGGACAGGAGACTCCTACGAGCAGTACTTC.

The V gene is TRBV9, the J gene TRBJ2-1; 12 bases map to TRBD1. The CDR3 has 13 amino acids. The germline gives CDR1 SGDLS, CDR2 YYNGEE. Germline trimming cut 7 bases from V and 8 bases from J; bases unmatched to any gene: 4. CDR3 DNA sequence: TGTGCCAGCGGGGACAGGGGGCACGATGAGCAGTTCTTC. Its protein is CASGDRGHDEQFF.

The chain employs TRBV20-1 and TRBJ2-3; 8 nucleotides agree with TRBD1. V was clipped by 2 bases and J by 5 bases; unmatched bases: 15. The CDR3 length is 17 residues. Germline CDR1 and CDR2: DFQATT and SNEGSKA (reference sequence). The CDR3 protein is CSARFSHGQGGLDTQYF. CDR3 in DNA: TGCAGTGCTAGATTCTCACACGGACAGGGTGGATTAGATACGCAGTATTTT.

The J gene is TRBJ2-1, the V gene TRBV5-1; D remains ambiguous. CDR1 and CDR2 (germline): SGHRS, YFSETQ. The CDR3 is made up of 13 amino acids. Trimming took 4 bases from V and 7 from J, leaving 12 bases between them. The CDR3 region has the DNA TGCGCCAGCAGCCCTTTTCTCGCGAATGAGCAGTTCTTC. This encodes CASSPFLANEQFF.

This clonotype was observed a few times. The chain employs TRBV5-6 and TRBJ2-7; TRBD1 agrees at 7 bases. This CDR3 contains 15 residues. Germline loops: CDR1 SGHDT, CDR2 YYEEEE. The V gene end was trimmed by 2 bases and the J gene end by 5 bases; junction bases not matched to a gene: 10. CDR3 sequence reads: CASSFEGARFNEQYF. CDR3 DNA: TGTGCCAGCAGCTTCGAGGGGGCGAGGTTTAACGAGCAGTACTTC.

This clonotype came up many times. The chain carries TRBV28 and TRBJ2-7; D not resolved. From germline, CDR1 is MDHEN and CDR2 SYDVKM. This CDR3 is built from 13 residues. Trimming shortened V by 3 bases and J by 0 bases, and 6 bases separated the two germline ends. The CDR3 reads CASSFTNSYEQYF. For the CDR3, the DNA is TGTGCCAGCAGTTTCACTAACTCCTACGAGCAGTACTTC.

This clonotype has at least ten counts. The genes are TRBV4-2 and TRBJ2-5; D not resolved. The CDR3 has 13 amino acids. V lost 4 bases and J 5 bases, leaving 11 bases between the germline ends. Germline V gives CDR1 LGHNA, CDR2 YNFKEQ. CDR3 protein: CASSLQTGETQYF. CDR3 sequence (DNA): TGTGCCAGCAGCCTCCAGACCGGGGAGACCCAGTACTTC.

V and J are TRBV20-1 and TRBJ1-1; D unresolved. This CDR3 is built from 11 residues. The germline V gene encodes CDR1 DFQATT and CDR2 SNEGSKA (reference sequence). Trimming took 2 bases from V and 5 from J, leaving 6 bases between them. Written as DNA, the CDR3 is TGCAGTGCTAGACCGGTGACTGAAGCTTTCTTT. It is translated as CSARPVTEAFF.

This clonotype was detected only a few times. A read error may account for a junction end that differs from germline. This sequence joins TRBV6-5 and TRBJ1-1; D may be TRBD1 (5 bases). Germline V lookup: CDR1 MNHEY, CDR2 SVGAGI. This CDR3 region has 12 residues. The CDR3 spells CVSGRGATEAFF. CDR3 bases: TGTGTCAGCGGAAGAGGGGCCACTGAAGCTTTCTTT.

This clonotype has at least ten counts. The CDR3 loop reads CASSLGQNENIQYF. As DNA, the CDR3 is TGTGCCAGCAGCCTAGGACAGAACGAAAACATTCAGTACTTC. The chain combines TRBV7-9 with TRBJ2-4, with a tentative D call TRBD1 (6 bases). CDR3 length: 14 amino acids. V was trimmed by 5 bases and J by 5 bases, leaving 13 bases between them. CDR1 is SEHNR and CDR2 is FQNEAQ in the germline V gene (reference sequence).

This clonotype turned up a few times. The J gene is TRBJ1-5, the V gene TRBV18; unclear D gene. Per germline, CDR1 KGHSH and CDR2 LQKENI. The CDR3 is 14 amino acids. V was pared by 6 bases and J by 1 base, with 10 bases between. CDR3 protein: CASSPTTSNQPQHF. The CDR3 DNA follows: TGTGCCAGCTCGCCCACTACGAGCAATCAGCCCCAGCATTTT.

The chain links TRBV7-2 to TRBJ2-3; D is uncertain. There are 12 residues in the CDR3. The V gene's germline CDR1 is SGHTA and CDR2 FQGNSA. V shed 8 bases and J shed 6 bases, with 12 bases lying between them. The CDR3 DNA sequence: TGTGCCAGCGCGAGCGAGTTTGATACGCAGTATTTT. Residues: CASASEFDTQYF. The variable domain in full, with the rest retrieved from reference TRBV7-2 and TRBJ2-3, is GAGVSQSPSNKVTEKGKDVELRCDPISGHTALYWYRQSLGQGLEFLIYFQGNSAPDKSGLPSDRFSAERTGGSVSTLTIQRTQQEDSAVYLCASASEFDTQYFGPGTRLTVL.

This clonotype occurred a few times. This sequence joins TRBV25-1 and TRBJ2-3; D uncertain. CDR1 is MGHDK and CDR2 is SYGVNS in the germline V gene. V lost 0 bases and J lost 2, with 6 bases in between. The CDR3 totals 14 residues. DNA of the CDR3: TGTGCCAGCAGTGAATATGGGAACACAGATACGCAGTATTTT. This gives the protein CASSEYGNTDTQYF.

V usage is TRBV15 and J usage is TRBJ1-4; D remains ambiguous. V was pared by 8 bases and J by 5 bases, with 12 bases between. Germline-derived CDR1 and CDR2 are LNHNV and YYDKDF (reference sequence). The CDR3 has 13 amino acids. CDR3 nucleotide sequence: TGTGCCACCCAATTAAGGTTCAATGAAAAACTGTTTTTT. Encoded protein: CATQLRFNEKLFF.

The chain employs TRBV5-1 and TRBJ2-1, with TRBD2 matching 7 bases. The CDR3 loop spans 15 amino acids. Germline V lookup: CDR1 SGHRS, CDR2 YFSETQ. With V trimmed by 6 bases and J by 0 bases, 6 bases remained unmatched. This CDR3 reads CASTKSGGSYNEQFF. CDR3 in DNA: TGCGCCAGCACAAAATCGGGGGGCTCCTACAATGAGCAGTTCTTC.

This clonotype was counted only a few times. V usage is TRBV12-3 or TRBV12-4 and J usage is TRBJ1-1, with 11 positions matching TRBD1. This CDR3 has 15 amino acids. The ends lost 6 bases at V and 4 bases at J; junction bases unmatched: 7. The CDR3 DNA sequence: TGTGCCAGCAGCCATTCCGGGACAGGGGGCACTGAAGCTTTCTTT. Its translation is CASSHSGTGGTEAFF.

The sample holds a few counts of this clonotype. The DNA of the CDR3 is TGCAGTGCTAGTATCGCTAGCGGGATCCAAGAGACCCAGTACTTC. Translated: CSASIASGIQETQYF. This chain joins TRBV20-1 and TRBJ2-5; 9 bases line up with TRBD2. J gave up 1 base and V 3 bases, and 6 bases lay outside the gene matches. The CDR3 length is 15 residues. Germline values: CDR1 DFQATT, CDR2 SNEGSKA (reference sequence).

Comment on this clonotype: A much larger clone differs from this one at a single base, so this may be a read error. This chain joins TRBV6-6 and TRBJ2-4; D possibly matches TRBD1 or TRBD2 (5 bases each). Trimming left V 8 bases short and J 1 base short, with 15 bases between. The length of the CDR3 is 15 residues. The V gene's germline CDR1 is MNHNY and CDR2 SVGAGI (reference sequence). CDR3 region: CASGWSEGAKNIQYF. In DNA, the CDR3 is TGTGCCAGCGGTTGGTCAGAGGGGGCCAAAAACATTCAGTACTTC.

V gene TRBV7-2 combines with J gene TRBJ1-3, with D possibly matching TRBD1 (5 bases). Trimming removed 4 bases at V and 0 bases at J, with 10 bases between. CDR3 size: 15 residues. Germline V lookup: CDR1 SGHTA, CDR2 FQGNSA. Here the CDR3 reads CASSSQGASGNTIYF. In DNA, the CDR3 is TGTGCCAGCAGCTCCCAGGGAGCCTCTGGAAACACCATATATTTT.

The chain recombines TRBV7-2 with TRBJ1-6; TRBD1 matches 8 bases. CDR3 length: 19 amino acids. Germline CDR1 SGHTA, CDR2 FQGNSA. V shed 5 bases and J 0 bases; nucleotides not matched to a gene: 12. For the CDR3, the DNA is TGTGCCAGCAGCAAACAACCCGGACAGGGCAGCTCCTATAATTCACCCCTCCACTTT. Translation: CASSKQPGQGSSYNSPLHF.

The sample holds a few counts of this clonotype. V usage is TRBV4-1 and J usage is TRBJ1-1; D is perhaps TRBD1 (5 bases). With 1 base removed from V and 6 bases from J, the gap between germline ends came to 12 bases. CDR1 and CDR2 (germline): MGHRA, YSYEKL. The CDR3 extends over 14 amino acids. CDR3 in DNA: TGCGCCAGCAGCCAAGTCGGACATCCCCCTGAAGCTTTCTTT. Its translation: CASSQVGHPPEAFF.